This entry lists 7 T cell receptor beta chains sequenced from one sample in a study of T-cell reconstitution after alpha-beta-depleted transplantation in children. Unique molecular identifiers tagged the TCRbeta library. TCRdb recomputed calls from the PCR reads with MiXCR, one row per CDR3 protein. The sample has approximately 230,000 distinct CDR3 sequences; more than 20% are singletons. The source material was PBMCs, mostly from graft donor cells, sampled 360 days after TCRalphabeta/CD19-depleted stem cell transplant. The receptors shown here come from a female patient aged 2-9 years who had a stem cell transplant for congenital amegakaryocytic thrombocytopenia, so the T cells may come from the graft donor.

V is TRBV25-1 and J is TRBJ2-1; D might be TRBD2 (5 bases). This CDR3 is built from 13 residues. Trimming took off 6 bases at V and 4 bases at J, with 10 bases between the two ends. CDR1 is MGHDK and CDR2 is SYGVNS in the germline V gene. The CDR3 nucleotides read TGTGCCAGCAGCTACGGGGTGTACAATGAGCAGTTCTTC. Residues: CASSYGVYNEQFF. Combining the CDR3 with reference TRBV25-1 and TRBJ2-1 gives the whole variable domain EADIYQTPRYLVIGTGKKITLECSQTMGHDKMYWYQQDPGMELHLIHYSYGVNSTEKGDLSSESTVSRIRTEHFPLTLESARPSHTSQYLCASSYGVYNEQFFGPGTRLTVL.

The V call is TRBV20-1, the J call TRBJ2-1, with 9 bases lining up with TRBD2. Losses at the gene ends were 0 bases for V and 4 bases for J; bases not matched to a gene: 10. The CDR3 loop spans 17 amino acids. Germline CDR1 and CDR2: DFQATT and SNEGSKA (reference sequence). The CDR3 coding sequence is TGCAGTGCTAGAGATCGGGCTAGCGGGGCGACTTACAATGAGCAGTTCTTC. It yields the protein CSARDRASGATYNEQFF.

In this sample, this clonotype turned up many times. The V gene is TRBV9, the J gene TRBJ1-5, with D uncertain. Per germline, CDR1 SGDLS and CDR2 YYNGEE. Trimming took 0 bases from V and 0 from J, leaving 4 bases between them. The CDR3 covers 14 residues. CDR3 nucleotide sequence: TGTGCCAGCAGCGTAGAAGGTAGCAATCAGCCCCAGCATTTT. Its translation: CASSVEGSNQPQHF.

The rearrangement joins TRBV19 to TRBJ2-5; tentatively, D is TRBD1 (5 bases). Trimming took 3 bases from V and 5 from J, leaving 10 bases between them. Germline V lookup: CDR1 LNHDA, CDR2 SQIVND (reference sequence). The CDR3 is 13 residues long. As DNA, the CDR3 is TGTGCCAGTAGTATCCGGCGACAGGAGACCCAGTACTTC. This gives the protein CASSIRRQETQYF.

This clonotype was observed a few times. The chain employs TRBV4-1 and TRBJ2-7, with D possibly TRBD2 on 6 matching bases. The CDR3 is made up of 15 amino acids. Trimming left V 0 bases short and J 8 bases short, with 17 bases between. Germline V lookup: CDR1 MGHRA, CDR2 YSYEKL. The CDR3 DNA reads TGCGCCAGCAGCCAAGACCCGGGAGAGGTATTGCAGCAGTACTTC. The encoded protein is CASSQDPGEVLQQYF.

The table lists this clonotype with a count of one. The rearrangement uses TRBV23-1 and TRBJ2-7; TRBD1 is a possible D gene (6 bases). TRBV23-1 is assigned to the ORF class and has an uncertain function. V was pared by 2 bases and J by 4 bases, with 24 bases between. CDR3 length: 18 residues. CDR3 nucleotides: TGCGCCAGCAGTCAAAAAGCCCAGACAGGTTCATCGAAGTACGAGCAGTACTTC. Translating it yields CASSQKAQTGSSKYEQYF.

Remarks on this clonotype: Being one base from a much bigger clone, this may be a read error. This chain joins TRBV10-3 and TRBJ2-2, with no clear D. The germline V gene encodes CDR1 ENHRY and CDR2 SYGVKD. The length of the CDR3 is 18 residues. CDR3 protein: CAIIELLDGTVFHEELFF. In DNA form, the CDR3 reads TGTGCCATCATTGAGTTATTGGACGGAACAGTGTTTCATGAGGAGCTGTTTTTT.